The rows below give T cell receptor beta chains drawn from one sample of a study of blood T cell dynamics during melanoma immunotherapy. Using immunoSEQ multiplex PCR, the repertoire was profiled, and TCRdb retains in-frame clones only, with some absent. The repertoire holds 11,000 or so clones, roughly 84% seen once, with about 16% in the top ten. The sample in question was blood, obtained from a patient treated with checkpoint blockade. The receptors shown here come from a human donor with melanoma. Both conserved end residues are part of each CDR3. Fields, in order: J gene, clone size, V gene, D gene, CDR3 DNA, CDR3 protein. A D gene is named only where the DNA matches it firmly. For some rows the clone size is stated as once, few or many, or as a class when expanded; others skip it.

j_call: TRBJ2-1
clone_size: -
v_call: TRBV23-1
d_call: TRBD1
cdr3_nt: TGCGCCAGCAGTCAATCCTACCCGACAGGGGGTGACAATGAGCAGTTCTTC
cdr3_aa: CASSQSYPTGGDNEQFF

j_call: TRBJ1-5
clone_size: -
v_call: TRBV7-9
d_call: -
cdr3_nt: TGTGCCAGCAGCGCCCCAGGGAGGGACGGCAATCAGCCCCAGCATTTT
cdr3_aa: CASSAPGRDGNQPQHF

j_call: TRBJ1-1
clone_size: once
v_call: TRBV5-1
d_call: TRBD1
cdr3_nt: TGCGCCAGCAGCTTGAGGACAGGACGGGGGAACACTGAAGCTTTCTTT
cdr3_aa: CASSLRTGRGNTEAFF

j_call: TRBJ1-5
clone_size: -
v_call: TRBV6-5
d_call: TRBD1
cdr3_nt: TGTGCCAGCAGGTCCCGGGACAGGGGCAATCAGCCCCAGCATTTT
cdr3_aa: CASRSRDRGNQPQHF

j_call: TRBJ1-1
clone_size: -
v_call: TRBV27
d_call: -
cdr3_nt: TGTGCCAGCTCCGCCGGGTTGAACACTGAAGCTTTCTTT
cdr3_aa: CASSAGLNTEAFF

j_call: TRBJ2-1
clone_size: -
v_call: TRBV6-5
d_call: TRBD1
cdr3_nt: TGTGCCAGCAGTTACTCGACAGGGACCTCCAATGAGCAGTTCTTC
cdr3_aa: CASSYSTGTSNEQFF

j_call: TRBJ1-2
clone_size: -
v_call: TRBV7-2
d_call: TRBD1
cdr3_nt: TGTGCCAGCAGCTTAGGAACAGGGGGCGCGGGGGGCTACACCTTC
cdr3_aa: CASSLGTGGAGGYTF

j_call: TRBJ2-7
clone_size: -
v_call: TRBV27
d_call: TRBD1
cdr3_nt: TGTGCCAGCATGAGACAGGGCTTCTACGAGCAGTACTTC
cdr3_aa: CASMRQGFYEQYF

j_call: TRBJ1-2
clone_size: -
v_call: TRBV6-5
d_call: TRBD1
cdr3_nt: TGTGCCAGCAACCCCCGGGGAGGGGGCGGGAGTGGCTACACCTTC
cdr3_aa: CASNPRGGGGSGYTF

j_call: TRBJ2-7
clone_size: -
v_call: TRBV13
d_call: -
cdr3_nt: TGTGCCAGCAGCTTAGGGGCTACCCCATACGAGCAGTACTTC
cdr3_aa: CASSLGATPYEQYF

j_call: TRBJ2-7
clone_size: -
v_call: TRBV13
d_call: -
cdr3_nt: TGTGCCAGCAGCTCCCACTCCTACGAGCAGTACTTC
cdr3_aa: CASSSHSYEQYF

j_call: TRBJ1-1
clone_size: -
v_call: TRBV6-9
d_call: -
cdr3_nt: TGTGCCAGCAGTTATTCAGGGAGTGGGGCTGAAGCTTTCTTT
cdr3_aa: CASSYSGSGAEAFF

j_call: TRBJ2-2
clone_size: -
v_call: TRBV18
d_call: TRBD2
cdr3_nt: TGTGCCAGCTCAGGGACTAGCGGCCCCACCGGGGAGCTGTTTTTT
cdr3_aa: CASSGTSGPTGELFF

j_call: TRBJ2-7
clone_size: -
v_call: TRBV10-3
d_call: -
cdr3_nt: TGTGCCATCAGTCGTGACAGCTACGAGCAGTACTTC
cdr3_aa: CAISRDSYEQYF

j_call: TRBJ1-1
clone_size: -
v_call: TRBV5-5
d_call: -
cdr3_nt: TGTGCCAGCAGTAAGACAGCTGCTGGAGCTGAAGCTTTCTTT
cdr3_aa: CASSKTAAGAEAFF

j_call: TRBJ1-1
clone_size: once
v_call: TRBV7-6
d_call: TRBD1
cdr3_nt: TGTGCCAGCAGCACCTACAGGGGGAACACTGAAGCTTTCTTT
cdr3_aa: CASSTYRGNTEAFF

j_call: TRBJ2-5
clone_size: -
v_call: TRBV19
d_call: -
cdr3_nt: TGTGCCAGTAGTATAGATACGAAAGGGCGAGAGACCCAGTACTTC
cdr3_aa: CASSIDTKGRETQYF

j_call: TRBJ2-2
clone_size: -
v_call: TRBV7-9
d_call: TRBD2
cdr3_nt: TGTGCCAGCAGCTTCCCCTTAACTAGCGGGTACACCGGGGAGCTGTTTTTT
cdr3_aa: CASSFPLTSGYTGELFF

j_call: TRBJ1-1
clone_size: once
v_call: TRBV5-1
d_call: -
cdr3_nt: TGCGCCAGCAGCCCCGGTGGAGGGGACAATGAAGCTTTCTTT
cdr3_aa: CASSPGGGDNEAFF

j_call: TRBJ2-2
clone_size: hyperexpanded
v_call: TRBV15
d_call: -
cdr3_nt: TGTGCCACCAGCAGAACCTCGACCCCGACGGTATACACCGGGGAGCTGTTTTTT
cdr3_aa: CATSRTSTPTVYTGELFF

j_call: TRBJ2-5
clone_size: -
v_call: TRBV11-2
d_call: -
cdr3_nt: TGTGCCAGCAGCCACGGGATCGGGGGAGAGACCCAGTACTTC
cdr3_aa: CASSHGIGGETQYF

j_call: TRBJ2-2
clone_size: -
v_call: TRBV25-1
d_call: -
cdr3_nt: TGTGCCAGCAGTGAATATTCCAGGGGGGGTAACACCGGGGAGCTGTTTTTT
cdr3_aa: CASSEYSRGGNTGELFF

j_call: TRBJ1-1
clone_size: -
v_call: TRBV6-1
d_call: TRBD1
cdr3_nt: TGTGCCAGCAGTGGGGGACAGGGGATCACTGAAGCTTTCTTT
cdr3_aa: CASSGGQGITEAFF

j_call: TRBJ1-2
clone_size: -
v_call: TRBV4-1
d_call: TRBD1
cdr3_nt: TGCGCCAGCAGCCTAGGACAGGGAGATAACTATGGCTACACCTTC
cdr3_aa: CASSLGQGDNYGYTF

j_call: TRBJ2-7
clone_size: once
v_call: TRBV27
d_call: -
cdr3_nt: TGTGCCAGCAGTACTCAGGGGCGCGAGCAGTACTTC
cdr3_aa: CASSTQGREQYF

j_call: TRBJ2-3
clone_size: -
v_call: TRBV4-2
d_call: -
cdr3_nt: TGTGCCAGCAGCCAATCGGGGGAGGCGACAGATACGCAGTATTTT
cdr3_aa: CASSQSGEATDTQYF

j_call: TRBJ2-6
clone_size: -
v_call: TRBV9
d_call: -
cdr3_nt: TGTGCCAGCGGCTATAGCGGGGCCAACGTCCTGACTTTC
cdr3_aa: CASGYSGANVLTF

j_call: TRBJ2-7
clone_size: -
v_call: TRBV19
d_call: -
cdr3_nt: TGTGCCAGTAGCTGGGATTTCGAGCAGTACTTC
cdr3_aa: CASSWDFEQYF

j_call: TRBJ2-2
clone_size: -
v_call: TRBV6-5
d_call: -
cdr3_nt: TGTGCCAGCAGGGTTGATCCCGGGGAGCTGTTTTTT
cdr3_aa: CASRVDPGELFF

j_call: TRBJ2-6
clone_size: -
v_call: TRBV28
d_call: -
cdr3_nt: TGTGCCCCCGAAGAGGGACGGGTTGTTACTGGGGCCAACGTCCTGACTTTC
cdr3_aa: CAPEEGRVVTGANVLTF

j_call: TRBJ2-2
clone_size: -
v_call: TRBV14
d_call: TRBD1
cdr3_nt: TGTGCCAGCAGCCAAGATCTTACAGGGGCCACCGGGGAGCTGTTTTTT
cdr3_aa: CASSQDLTGATGELFF

j_call: TRBJ1-5
clone_size: once
v_call: TRBV7-2
d_call: -
cdr3_nt: TGTGCCAGCAGCCCCAATCCCGGTCAGCCCCAGCATTTT
cdr3_aa: CASSPNPGQPQHF